This T cell receptor beta chain was captured by sequencing in a study of shared clonotypes between healthy human individuals (dated by TCRdb to 2020 to 2021). With respect to the entire study: Three men and two women, aged 18 to 49 years, made up the cohort. For each donor, three plates each were used for CD4 naive and CD4 memory, two plates were used for CD8 naive, and one plate was used for CD8 memory. To estimate repertoire size and how much clonotypes are shared between individuals, the study performed deep sequencing of blood TCR repertoires from roughly five healthy adults. Different laboratories and diverse techniques were used to prepare libraries and sequence TCR repertoires, to increase sequencing depth and limit assay-specific biases. Each donor's leukapheresis produced roughly between roughly 0.85 and 10 billion PBMCs. Broad study findings and their caveats: Only blood was sampled, and tissue TCR repertoires likely differ from those in blood. Naive subsets generally had larger estimated clonotype richness than memory subsets did. Because the study included a small number of donors, the genetic and exposure-history diversity represented was limited. Even with the large sequencing depth, rarefaction of the sorted-subset datasets indicated that sequencing was incomplete. Based on pairwise subsampling, the degree of clonotype sharing among donors was expected to be affected by sequencing depth. Sharing across a few donors was observed for about 5% of naive CD4, 3% to 3.5% of naive CD8, over 2% of memory CD4, and less than 0.45% of memory CD8 clonotypes. Compared with non-shared clonotypes, the clonotypes found in all four sorted-subset donors had higher generation probabilities.

On this clone: Its antigen is unknown. The record has no base qualities; no much larger clone is one base away.

The donors were healthy, HIV-negative adults who had no recently reported acute infections or vaccinations. Only Caucasian adults living in Nashville, Tennessee, USA were represented among the donors. Magnetic negative selection was used to enrich CD4+ T cells, after which naive cells were positively selected on CD45RA and the negative fraction became the memory subset. Blood was obtained by leukapheresis, after which PBMCs were separated by Ficoll-Histopaque density gradient centrifugation and cryopreserved in liquid nitrogen vapor phase. Analytical flow cytometry was used to check the purity and quantity of each magnetically sorted T cell population. Each sorted fraction had its genomic DNA isolated and then quantified by UV absorbance on a Nanodrop 2000c. Using the deep immunoSEQ assay, TCR CDR3 regions were amplified from genomic DNA by multiplex PCR. For each cell subset, the extracted genomic DNA was distributed evenly across all wells of several immunoSEQ 96-well plates, and each plate served as one replicate. For sorted subsets, around 0.2 ug of genomic DNA, equivalent to 25,000 to 35,000 T cell genomes, went into each replicate PCR. The purified libraries were quantified using a Qubit 3.0 fluorometer, sized with a Bioanalyzer 2100, and then quantified again using the KAPA Library Quantification kit. Each immunoSEQ 96-well plate was sequenced on its own single-read 150-cycle Illumina NextSeq 550 flow cell. For the original study's pipeline: The immunoSEQ output contained only junctional sequences without quality scores, so filtering could not match that applied to full-length reads. Sequences were annotated with PyIR, a Python wrapper for IgBLAST v1.9, using IMGT germline references to assign V/J genes and CDR3. Reads were removed for weak V/J assignments (E-value above 1e-6), missing CDR3, stop codons, out-of-frame junctions, or ambiguous translated residues. V3J clonotypes were defined by identical inferred V gene, J gene, and CDR3 amino acid sequence. To compute the percentage overlap between repertoires, the number of shared unique clonotypes was divided by the size of the smaller repertoire. Three approaches were used to assess repertoire richness: RTK rarefaction, the Chao1 estimator, and Recon v2.1 estimates of unobserved clonotypes. Generation probabilities were computed with OLGA for all TCRbeta clonotypes obtained by the gDNA method from four donors. Not all clones reach the TCRdb copy of this immuneACCESS table, which keeps in-frame sequences only. Checked studies attribute under half of the gap to unresolved V genes and leave the rest unexplained. V, J and clone size derive from that table, while D and trimming were established from the DNA sequence. Counted in this sample were 550,000 to 850,000 clones; about 74% of them appeared once. The ten largest account for less than 2% of the sample.

V drops 3 bases and J drops 7 bases, leaving 16 bases in between. Reading from cysteine to phenylalanine, the CDR3 counts 15 amino acids. The read is trimmed to its CDR3 DNA, 45 bases read in frame from base 1. CDR1 KGHSH and CDR2 LQKENI were looked up in the germline V gene. The TCR was taken from a young woman in good health. The sample taken for sequencing was memory CD4+ T cells sorted from blood. The cell subset or site label of this sample denotes: CD45RA-negative fraction. This chain joins TRBV18 to TRBJ2-1, and possibly TRBD2, on 5 matching bases. The DNA sequence is as follows: TGTGCCAGCTCACCGACGGGGAGAGGGTTAAATGAGCAGTTCTTC. The resulting protein is CASSPTGRGLNEQFF.